Following are 22 T cell receptor beta chains from one sample sequenced in a study of control samples from healthy donors and cancer patients. TCRdb's table, derived via immunoSEQ multiplex PCR, lists solely in-frame clones and lacks some. The sample has 170,000 or so clones; 80% to 95% are singletons. Sequencing was carried out using blood. The receptor set was obtained from a man younger than 35 in good health.

The rearrangement joins TRBV5-1 to TRBJ2-3; 10 positions match TRBD1. Losses at the gene ends were 0 bases for V and 4 bases for J; bases not matched to a gene: 5. CDR3 length equals 16 residues. Germline CDR1 SGHRS, CDR2 YFSETQ. The CDR3 bases are TGCGCCAGCAGCTTGGGGGACAGGGGATTTTCAGATACGCAGTATTTT. It translates to CASSLGDRGFSDTQYF.

V is TRBV5-1 and J is TRBJ1-3, with a tentative D call TRBD1 (5 bases). CDR1 is SGHRS and CDR2 is YFSETQ in the germline V gene. The CDR3 length is 19 residues. V lost 2 bases and J lost 0, with 21 bases in between. The CDR3 DNA reads as TGCGCCAGCAGCTTCCTCTATCCCCGGGACGGAGACTCTGGAAACACCATATATTTT. Its protein is CASSFLYPRDGDSGNTIYF.

V usage is TRBV30 and J usage is TRBJ2-1; 10 bases line up with TRBD2. J was trimmed by 8 bases and V by 3 bases; bases with no gene match: 13. Germline V gives CDR1 GTSNPN, CDR2 SVGIG (reference sequence). The CDR3 runs to 16 residues. In DNA form, the CDR3 reads TGTGCCTGGAGCCCCCGAGGCCTAGCGGGGGTGGATGAGCAGTTCTTC. This sequence encodes CAWSPRGLAGVDEQFF.

J is TRBJ1-1 and V is TRBV12-3 or TRBV12-4; D is uncertain. V lost 6 bases, J lost 4 bases, and 12 bases lay in between. The CDR3 has 13 amino acids. The DNA for the CDR3 is TGTGCCAGCAGCATCCTTTACGGCACTGAAGCTTTCTTT. Translation gives CASSILYGTEAFF.

This chain connects TRBV18 to TRBJ2-7; D may be TRBD1 (6 bases). CDR3 length equals 15 residues. V gave up 6 bases and J gave up 4 bases, with 19 bases separating them. CDR1 is KGHSH, CDR2 LQKENI, per germline. This chain's CDR3 is CASSRTLGQTYEQYF. DNA of the CDR3: TGTGCCAGCTCGCGAACCCTCGGACAGACGTACGAGCAGTACTTC.

The chain links TRBV6-6 to TRBJ2-1; D is undetermined. The V end lost 5 bases, the J end lost 8 bases, and 7 bases lay between the germline ends. Germline CDR1 MNHNY, CDR2 SVGAGI (reference sequence). The CDR3 runs 11 residues. The CDR3 DNA reads TGTGCCAGCAGTGTCAGAGATGAGCAGTTCTTC. Its translation: CASSVRDEQFF.

CDR3 loop: CASSLGGQGYGYTF. CDR3 DNA: TGTGCCAGCAGTTTAGGGGGACAGGGCTATGGCTACACCTTC. The rearrangement uses TRBV27 and TRBJ1-2; TRBD1 agrees at 9 bases. CDR3 length equals 14 residues. V shed 2 bases and J 4 bases; nucleotides not matched to a gene: 2. Germline V lookup: CDR1 MNHEY, CDR2 SMNVEV (reference sequence).

V and J are TRBV3-1 (or the pseudogene TRBV3-2) and TRBJ1-2, with TRBD1 identical over 7 bases. In germline, CDR1 is LGHDT, CDR2 YNNKEL (reference sequence). V was clipped by 4 bases and J by 5 bases; unmatched bases: 7. The CDR3 runs 14 residues. The CDR3 here is CASSPRQGRYGYTF. CDR3 nucleotide sequence: TGTGCCAGCAGCCCCCGACAGGGCCGTTATGGCTACACCTTC.

The chain joins TRBV7-2 to TRBJ1-4; D call uncertain. V was pared by 4 bases and J by 8 bases, with 11 bases between. The CDR3 length is 13 residues. CDR1 SGHTA and CDR2 FQGNSA come from the germline V gene. CDR3 residues: CASSSRTGEKLFF. Here the CDR3 DNA reads TGTGCCAGCAGCTCCCGAACGGGGGAAAAACTGTTTTTT.

This clone was seen a single time. This chain links TRBV5-1 with TRBJ1-2, with no clear D. Germline CDR1 and CDR2: SGHRS and YFSETQ. The V and J ends lost 2 bases and 4 bases respectively, with 15 bases between them. The CDR3 spans 15 residues. This chain's CDR3 is CASSLTWQNPYGYTF. Written as DNA, the CDR3 is TGCGCCAGCAGCTTAACATGGCAGAACCCCTATGGCTACACCTTC. Full variable domain (remainder filled in from reference TRBV5-1 and TRBJ1-2): KAGVTQTPRYLIKTRGQQVTLSCSPISGHRSVSWYQQTPGQGLQFLFEYFSETQRNKGNFPGRFSGRQFSNSRSEMNVSTLELGDSALYLCASSLTWQNPYGYTFGSGTRLTVV.

This chain connects TRBV5-6 to TRBJ2-1, with TRBD2 matching over 8 bases. The germline V gene encodes CDR1 SGHDT and CDR2 YYEEEE. J lost 5 bases, V lost 3 bases, and 4 bases had no gene match. CDR3 length: 14 amino acids. The CDR3, as DNA: TGTGCCAGCAGCTCCCGGGGGGGTCACAATGAGCAGTTCTTC. This translates into CASSSRGGHNEQFF. Drawing the rest from reference TRBV5-6 and TRBJ2-1, the complete variable domain is DAGVTQSPTHLIKTRGQQVTLRCSPKSGHDTVSWYQQALGQGPQFIFQYYEEEERQRGNFPDRFSGHQFPNYSSELNVNALLLGDSALYLCASSSRGGHNEQFFGPGTRLTVL.

The chain couples TRBV12-5 to TRBJ1-5, with D possibly matching TRBD1 (6 bases). This CDR3 contains 15 residues. Deletions cut 2 bases from V and 7 bases from J, with 15 bases between. Germline assignment: CDR1 LGHNT and CDR2 FRNRAP. CDR3 residues: CASGLTGFSGQPQHF. CDR3 bases: TGTGCTAGTGGTTTGACAGGGTTCTCAGGGCAGCCCCAGCATTTT.

This chain uses TRBV27 with TRBJ2-5; TRBD2 agrees at 7 bases. Per germline, CDR1 MNHEY and CDR2 SMNVEV (reference sequence). V was clipped by 6 bases and J by 3 bases; unmatched bases: 16. The CDR3 totals 17 residues. CDR3 protein: CASSRAGWQGMEETQYF. CDR3 coding DNA: TGTGCCAGCAGCCGAGCGGGGTGGCAGGGTATGGAAGAGACCCAGTACTTC.

V usage is TRBV20-1 and J usage is TRBJ1-1; D remains unclear. Trimming stripped 0 bases from V and 10 bases from J, with 9 bases between. The CDR3 is 11 amino acids. Germline V gene sequence: CDR1 DFQATT, CDR2 SNEGSKA (reference sequence). CDR3 protein: CSARDGNGAFF. The CDR3, as DNA: TGCAGTGCTAGAGATGGGAACGGAGCTTTCTTT.

V and J are TRBV20-1 and TRBJ1-4, with 8 positions matching TRBD1. The CDR3 covers 11 residues. Germline CDR1 DFQATT, CDR2 SNEGSKA (reference sequence). V dropped 6 bases and J dropped 8; count of bases not matched to a gene: 2. DNA for the CDR3: TGCAGTGCCCACAGGGGGGAAAAACTGTTTTTT. Amino acid sequence: CSAHRGEKLFF.

The rearrangement joins TRBV10-3 to TRBJ1-1; TRBD1 matches at 7 bases. V shed 4 bases, J shed 5 bases, and the junction held 1 base outside the gene matches. Germline assignment: CDR1 ENHRY and CDR2 SYGVKD. This CDR3 is 12 amino acids long. The DNA of the CDR3 is TGTGCCATCAGTGTACAGGGGACTGAAGCTTTCTTT. Translated, it gives CAISVQGTEAFF.

The chain recombines TRBV7-2 with TRBJ2-1, with TRBD2 matching 8 bases. V lost 5 bases and J lost 6; bases outside the gene matches: 9. CDR1 SGHTA and CDR2 FQGNSA come from the germline V gene. This CDR3 comprises 15 residues. The CDR3: CASSDQRGSGNEQFF. In nucleotides, the CDR3 is TGTGCCAGCAGCGACCAGCGGGGGAGCGGCAATGAGCAGTTCTTC.

The rearrangement uses TRBV28 and TRBJ1-6, with no clear D. The CDR3 consists of 13 residues. Germline values: CDR1 MDHEN, CDR2 SYDVKM. V lost 2 bases, J lost 10 bases, and 9 bases lay in between. The DNA for the CDR3 is TGTGCCAGCAGTTTAGGCAGAGAATCACCCCTCCACTTT. Its protein is CASSLGRESPLHF.

The chain joins TRBV19 to TRBJ1-4; D not resolved. CDR3 length: 12 residues. The germline CDR1 and CDR2 sequences are LNHDA and SQIVND (reference sequence). The V end was cut by 5 bases, the J end by 14 bases, with 15 bases between. CDR3 in amino acids: CASSLPGSRLFF. CDR3 coding DNA: TGTGCCAGTAGTCTCCCCGGGAGCCGGCTGTTTTTT.

This clone is a singleton in its sample. The genes are TRBV6-5 and TRBJ1-3; D possibly corresponds to TRBD1 (5 bases). The germline V gene encodes CDR1 MNHEY and CDR2 SVGAGI. V lost 4 bases and J lost 4, with 8 bases in between. This CDR3 has 13 residues. In nucleotides, the CDR3 is TGTGCCAGCAGTTCCTACAGGGGAAACACCATATATTTT. Translation: CASSSYRGNTIYF.

This clone came up once. The chain employs TRBV6-5 and TRBJ2-7; 11 bases line up with TRBD2. This CDR3 is built from 14 residues. J gave up 4 bases and V 6 bases, and 5 bases lay outside the gene matches. Germline V CDR1 and CDR2: MNHEY, SVGAGI. CDR3 amino acids: CASRTSGVIYEQYF. The CDR3 DNA reads as TGTGCCAGCAGGACTAGCGGGGTAATATACGAGCAGTACTTC.

This rearrangement joins TRBV28 to TRBJ2-3, with TRBD1 identical over 8 bases. Germline CDR1 reads MDHEN; CDR2 reads SYDVKM. After removal of 8 bases from V and 1 base from J, the junction contained 5 bases not matched to a gene. The CDR3 sequence is 14 residues long. The CDR3 nucleotides are TGTGCCAGCTTGGACAGGGTCCGCACAGATACGCAGTATTTT. It is translated as CASLDRVRTDTQYF.